This TCR beta chain was sequenced for a study of blood T cell repertoires in COVID-19. Study in general: The study drew acute and convalescent COVID-19 samples from the United States, Italy and Spain.

Per the original methods: Scientists estimated how many nucleated cells there were by amplifying reference gene primers. TCRdb's table, derived via immunoSEQ multiplex PCR, lists solely in-frame clones and lacks some. V and J calls and clone size follow that table, whereas D and trimming were derived from the DNA. The sample lists about 130,000 clones, 85% to 90% occurring once. The CDR3 totals 12 residues. The ends were cut back, 1 base at V and 7 bases at J, with 7 bases in the middle. Germline assignment: CDR1 MGHRA and CDR2 YSYEKL. Input material: peripheral blood. The chain is built from TRBV4-1 and TRBJ1-2; no definite D call. This TCR was sampled from a woman of 80 years or more with acute or convalescent COVID-19. CDR3 sequence (DNA): TGCGCCAGCAGCCAAGGGAGGAGTGGCTACACCTTC. It translates to CASSQGRSGYTF.